This entry lists 8 T cell receptor beta chains sequenced from one sample in a study of T-cell memory formation after mild COVID-19. TCRdb re-analysed the 5' RACE reads in MiXCR, keeping a single row per CDR3 protein. The table shows around 310,000 distinct CDR3 sequences, with about 15% occurring only once. Specimen: PBMCs or a T cell subset sorted from them (not recorded which). The receptor source for this set is a man younger than 35 who had mild COVID-19 (a few samples of this study predate the infection). Cell type and time point are not known.

CDR3 region: CASRRGDRWATEAFF. CDR3 DNA: TGTGCCAGCAGGAGAGGGGACCGGTGGGCCACTGAAGCTTTCTTT. The chain links TRBV7-9 to TRBJ1-1; possibly TRBD1 for D (5 bases). Trimming shortened V by 6 bases and J by 4 bases, and 18 bases separated the two germline ends. The CDR3 runs to 15 residues. Germline V gene data show CDR1 as SEHNR and CDR2 as FQNEAQ (reference sequence).

This clonotype has a handful of counts. The genes are TRBV11-2 and TRBJ2-3; possible D gene TRBD1, 5 bases. CDR3 size: 15 residues. V lost 5 bases and J lost 2, with 14 bases in between. Germline lookup yields CDR1 SGHAT and CDR2 FQNNGV. CDR3 sequence (DNA): TGTGCCAGCAGCCTAGGTCCAGGGCCCACAGATACGCAGTATTTT. Translating it yields CASSLGPGPTDTQYF. Variable domain in full (rest from reference TRBV11-2 and TRBJ2-3): EAGVAQSPRYKIIEKRQSVAFWCNPISGHATLYWYQQILGQGPKLLIQFQNNGVVDDSQLPKDRFSAERLKGVDSTLKIQPAKLEDSAVYLCASSLGPGPTDTQYFGPGTRLTVL.

Here the CDR3 DNA reads TGTGCCAGCAGCCCCGAGACTCGGGAGACCCAGTACTTC. Its protein is CASSPETRETQYF. The chain carries TRBV3-1 and TRBJ2-5; D gene uncertain. V shed 4 bases and J shed 5 bases, with 11 bases lying between them. Germline V CDR1 and CDR2: LGHDT, YNNKEL (reference sequence). CDR3 length equals 13 residues.

In this sample, this clonotype turned up a few times. This chain joins TRBV5-4 and TRBJ2-3; 7 bases are a match to TRBD2. The junction had 8 bases not matched to a gene; V was cut back by 4 bases and J by 0 bases. The CDR3 consists of 16 residues. Germline loops: CDR1 SGHNT, CDR2 YYREEE (reference sequence). CDR3 DNA sequence: TGTGCCAGCAGCCTGGGTCGGGACTATAGCACAGATACGCAGTATTTT. Protein sequence: CASSLGRDYSTDTQYF.

This clonotype was observed many times. The chain couples TRBV7-9 to TRBJ2-1; TRBD2 aligns across 11 bases. The CDR3 is 15 amino acids. V was pared by 6 bases and J by 7 bases, with 8 bases of the junction left unmatched. The germline V gene encodes CDR1 SEHNR and CDR2 FQNEAQ (reference sequence). The CDR3 coding sequence is TGTGCCAGCAGGTATAGCGGGGGGGCGCTTAATGAGCAGTTCTTC. Translated: CASRYSGGALNEQFF.

This clonotype was detected many times. The J gene is TRBJ1-5, the V gene TRBV19, with D uncertain. CDR3 size: 11 residues. Germline values: CDR1 LNHDA, CDR2 SQIVND (reference sequence). V dropped 5 bases and J dropped 7 bases, with 6 bases sitting between them. The chain's CDR3 is CASSSGQPQHF. For the CDR3, the DNA is TGTGCCAGTAGTTCCGGGCAGCCCCAGCATTTT.

This clonotype was counted between two and nine times. This chain connects TRBV20-1 to TRBJ1-2, with a weak D call TRBD1 (5 bases). The length of the CDR3 is 13 residues. In germline, CDR1 is DFQATT, CDR2 SNEGSKA (reference sequence). The V end lost 6 bases, the J end lost 2 bases, and 13 bases lay between the germline ends. CDR3 sequence: CSAPTVGNYGYTF. CDR3 coding DNA: TGCAGTGCGCCGACAGTAGGAAACTATGGCTACACCTTC.

The rearrangement uses TRBV21-1 and TRBJ1-1; the DNA was not compared with TRBD1, the D call given in the table. TRBV21-1 represents a pseudogene. The CDR3 is 14 residues long. CDR3 amino acids: CASSTDRERTEAFF. In DNA, the CDR3 is TGTGCCAGCAGCACTGACAGGGAAAGGACTGAAGCTTTCTTT.